This T cell receptor beta chain was profiled in a study of blood T cell repertoires in COVID-19. Assay: immunoSEQ multiplex PCR; the TCRdb copy retains only in-frame clones and omits some. The sample includes 13,000 or so clones, around 91% of them seen just once. This CDR3 has 13 amino acids. V was trimmed by 1 base and J by 9 bases, leaving 9 bases between them. Germline CDR1 SGHAT, CDR2 FQNNGV. Sequencing was carried out using peripheral blood. The chain carries TRBV11-2 and TRBJ1-4, with no clear D. The sequence was obtained from a human donor with active COVID-19. The donor label of this sample is uncertain. The CDR3 DNA reads as TGTGCCAGCAGCTTAGTACCGGGGAAAAAACTGTTTTTT. The encoded protein is CASSLVPGKKLFF. The whole variable domain, remainder taken from reference TRBV11-2 and TRBJ1-4, is EAGVAQSPRYKIIEKRQSVAFWCNPISGHATLYWYQQILGQGPKLLIQFQNNGVVDDSQLPKDRFSAERLKGVDSTLKIQPAKLEDSAVYLCASSLVPGKKLFFGSGTQLSVL.